The 24 T cell receptor beta chains below come from one sample, sequenced in a study of blood T cells in healthy people across ages. Through a sample-barcoded 5' primer and a J-beta primer mix, a second PCR was run for roughly 7 to 12 cycles. TCRdb redid the calling of the 5' RACE reads with MiXCR, one entry per CDR3 protein. The sample lists fewer than 800,000 distinct CDR3 sequences; around 45% were seen once. The sequenced material came from blood. The receptor set was obtained from a woman in her sixties in good health.

The gene calls are TRBV27 and TRBJ2-1, with D unresolved. Trimming stripped 5 bases from V and 8 bases from J, with 13 bases between. The CDR3 is 13 residues long. Germline CDR1 is MNHEY and CDR2 is SMNVEV (reference sequence). CDR3 loop: CASSVRATDEQFF. The CDR3 nucleotides read TGTGCCAGCAGTGTAAGGGCTACGGATGAGCAGTTCTTC.

The sample holds a few counts of this clonotype. The chain joins TRBV3-1 to TRBJ2-3; 8 nucleotides match TRBD2. J gave up 5 bases and V 2 bases, and 6 bases lay outside the gene matches. The germline V gene encodes CDR1 LGHDT and CDR2 YNNKEL (reference sequence). CDR3 length equals 15 residues. CDR3 sequence: CASSQPGLVVDTQYF. The CDR3 DNA follows: TGTGCCAGCAGCCAACCGGGACTAGTTGTAGATACGCAGTATTTT.

This clonotype was counted between two and nine times. V usage is TRBV5-1 and J usage is TRBJ2-7; D unresolved. This CDR3 is 15 amino acids long. Between the trimmed V and J ends, which lost 4 bases and 0 bases, there was a span of 14 bases. Germline CDR1 SGHRS, CDR2 YFSETQ. DNA of the CDR3: TGCGCCAGCAGCCAGAATCCACCACCCTCCTACGAGCAGTACTTC. It encodes CASSQNPPPSYEQYF. The whole variable domain, filled in from reference TRBV5-1 and TRBJ2-7, reads KAGVTQTPRYLIKTRGQQVTLSCSPISGHRSVSWYQQTPGQGLQFLFEYFSETQRNKGNFPGRFSGRQFSNSRSEMNVSTLELGDSALYLCASSQNPPPSYEQYFGPGTRLTVT.

J is TRBJ2-3 and V is TRBV4-3, with a tentative D call TRBD2 (5 bases). The length of the CDR3 is 16 residues. The germline V gene encodes CDR1 LGHNA and CDR2 YSLEER. Between the trimmed V and J ends, which lost 3 bases and 2 bases, there was a span of 15 bases. Here the CDR3 DNA reads TGCGCCAGCAGCCACTCCCGGACTTTAACCACAGATACGCAGTATTTT. This encodes CASSHSRTLTTDTQYF.

The gene calls are TRBV6-1 and TRBJ1-2; the match to TRBD1 covers 7 bases. This CDR3 has 14 amino acids. Germline V CDR1 and CDR2: MNHNS, SASEGT. V shed 9 bases and J 3 bases; nucleotides not matched to a gene: 10. CDR3 amino acids: CASKTGSNDYGYTF. The CDR3, as DNA: TGTGCCAGTAAGACAGGGAGTAACGACTATGGCTACACCTTC.

The table lists this clonotype with a few counts. The rearrangement joins TRBV20-1 to TRBJ2-3; the D is unclear. The CDR3 has 14 residues. Germline V gene data show CDR1 as DFQATT and CDR2 as SNEGSKA (reference sequence). V lost 4 bases and J 2 bases, leaving 13 bases between the germline ends. CDR3 protein: CSATQDGPTDTQYF. The CDR3 DNA is TGCAGTGCTACCCAGGACGGTCCCACAGATACGCAGTATTTT.

This clonotype was counted a few times. CDR3 in amino acids: CASSLGDVYEQYF. Written as DNA, the CDR3 is TGCGCCAGCAGCTTGGGAGACGTCTACGAGCAGTACTTC. The chain carries TRBV5-1 and TRBJ2-7; D unclear. The V end lost 0 bases, the J end lost 3 bases, and 7 bases lay between the germline ends. Germline CDR1 is SGHRS and CDR2 is YFSETQ. This CDR3 region has 13 residues.

The chain has TRBV5-6 and TRBJ1-2; TRBD1 matches 10 bases. The V and J ends lost 0 bases and 5 bases, in that order; junction bases with no gene match: 7. Germline V gene data show CDR1 as SGHDT and CDR2 as YYEEEE. The CDR3 is 16 amino acids. Here the CDR3 reads CASSLAETGGAYGYTF. As DNA, the CDR3 is TGTGCCAGCAGCTTGGCGGAGACAGGGGGCGCGTATGGCTACACCTTC.

This clonotype was picked up a small number of times. The chain has TRBV5-4 and TRBJ2-7; 11 bases match TRBD2. Germline lookup yields CDR1 SGHNT and CDR2 YYREEE (reference sequence). The CDR3 totals 16 residues. The junction had 6 bases not matched to a gene; V was cut back by 4 bases and J by 0 bases. CDR3 nucleotides: TGTGCCAGCAGCACCCGGACTAGCGGGCGCTCCTACGAGCAGTACTTC. This encodes CASSTRTSGRSYEQYF.

This clonotype has more than one count but fewer than ten. This chain links TRBV6-5 with TRBJ2-1, with D possibly matching TRBD2 (5 bases). The end of the DNA aligns better with TRBJ2-7, so the J call may be wrong. Germline V gives CDR1 MNHEY, CDR2 SVGAGI. This CDR3 comprises 14 residues. The CDR3 nucleotides are TGTGCCAGCAGTTACTCGGGAGACTACAATGAGCAGTACTTC. Its protein is CASSYSGDYNEQYF.

The V gene is TRBV9, the J gene TRBJ1-1; no definite D call. V gave up 0 bases and J gave up 8 bases, with 11 bases separating them. The CDR3 has 13 residues. Germline CDR1 is SGDLS and CDR2 is YYNGEE. The CDR3 DNA reads TGTGCCAGCAGCGTAGTAGCGCGGAGCGAAGCTTTCTTT. Translated: CASSVVARSEAFF.

V is TRBV20-1 and J is TRBJ2-1; 9 nucleotides line up with TRBD2. Germline values: CDR1 DFQATT, CDR2 SNEGSKA (reference sequence). The CDR3 is 19 residues long. With 2 bases clipped from V and 2 bases from J, the junction kept 16 bases outside the gene matches. The chain's CDR3 is CSARFQGRGGGAPYNEQFF. In nucleotides, the CDR3 is TGCAGTGCTAGATTCCAAGGCAGGGGCGGGGGGGCTCCCTACAATGAGCAGTTCTTC.

The V gene is TRBV9, the J gene TRBJ2-3, with 14 positions matching TRBD2. Germline CDR1 is SGDLS and CDR2 is YYNGEE. V gave up 4 bases and J gave up 5 bases; unmatched junction bases: 12. CDR3 length: 18 amino acids. The DNA for the CDR3 is TGTGCCAGCAGCAGAACAACCGGGACTAGCGGGAGTCGAGATACGCAGTATTTT. Amino acids: CASSRTTGTSGSRDTQYF.

This clonotype is a singleton in its sample. The genes are TRBV12-3 or TRBV12-4 and TRBJ2-2; D is perhaps TRBD1 (6 bases). V was clipped by 2 bases and J by 4 bases, with 11 bases between them. This CDR3 spans 15 amino acids. For the CDR3, the DNA is TGTGCCAGCAGTTTATCAGGGGCCATCACCGGGGAGCTGTTTTTT. Translated: CASSLSGAITGELFF.

This clonotype appeared many times. This CDR3 is CASSQDGSGVQYF. The CDR3 DNA follows: TGCGCCAGCAGCCAAGATGGGTCGGGAGTTCAGTACTTC. The V gene is TRBV4-3, the J gene TRBJ2-4, with D possibly being TRBD2 (6 bases). CDR1 and CDR2 (germline): LGHNA, YSLEER. The CDR3 totals 13 residues. V dropped 0 bases and J dropped 11 bases, with 11 bases sitting between them.

This sequence joins TRBV5-1 and TRBJ2-3; tentatively, D is TRBD2 (6 bases). The CDR3 is 16 residues long. Trimming pared 1 base from V and 3 bases from J, leaving 15 bases between. The V gene's germline CDR1 is SGHRS and CDR2 YFSETQ. The CDR3 loop reads CASSLYSTRGTDTQYF. The CDR3 DNA follows: TGCGCCAGCAGCTTGTACTCGACTAGAGGGACAGATACGCAGTATTTT.

The chain couples TRBV20-1 to TRBJ2-5; TRBD2 matches 12 bases. Trimming removed 6 bases from V and 2 bases from J; junction bases left unmatched: 4. Germline V CDR1 and CDR2: DFQATT, SNEGSKA (reference sequence). CDR3 length: 14 amino acids. The CDR3 nucleotides are TGCAGTGCCAGGACTAGCGGGGTTCAAGAGACCCAGTACTTC. Translated, it gives CSARTSGVQETQYF.

This chain links TRBV2 with TRBJ1-1; 8 nucleotides match TRBD1. V trimming: 8 bases; J trimming: 6 bases; junction bases outside the gene matches: 11. In germline, CDR1 is SNHLY, CDR2 FYNNEI. This CDR3 has 14 amino acids. CDR3 in DNA: TGTGCCAGCGGTAAAACCGACAGGGGCTCTGAAGCTTTCTTT. As protein: CASGKTDRGSEAFF.

This chain uses TRBV20-1 with TRBJ2-7; weak D call: TRBD2 (7 bases). Germline V CDR1 and CDR2: DFQATT, SNEGSKA (reference sequence). The CDR3 runs to 12 residues. The CDR3 DNA reads TGCAGCGCCGGGCGGGGGCCGGAAGAGCAGTACTTC. It codes for CSAGRGPEEQYF.

V and J are TRBV5-1 and TRBJ2-1; D is perhaps TRBD2 (6 bases). The DNA end is more similar to TRBJ2-7, so the J call may be wrong. This CDR3 has 14 residues. Germline V gene data show CDR1 as SGHRS and CDR2 as YFSETQ. This CDR3 is CASKGDSLYNEQYF. The CDR3, as DNA: TGCGCCAGCAAAGGGGACTCTTTATACAATGAGCAGTACTTC.

The chain couples TRBV7-2 to TRBJ2-1; TRBD2 matches 11 bases. The CDR3 extends over 15 amino acids. The V segment lost 5 bases and the J segment 10 bases; nucleotides outside the gene matches: 10. Germline V gives CDR1 SGHTA, CDR2 FQGNSA. DNA of the CDR3: TGTGCCAGCAGCCTTGGACTAGCGGGCGCCGGGGAGCAGTTCTTC. This codes for CASSLGLAGAGEQFF. Drawing the rest from reference TRBV7-2 and TRBJ2-1, the complete variable domain is GAGVSQSPSNKVTEKGKDVELRCDPISGHTALYWYRQSLGQGLEFLIYFQGNSAPDKSGLPSDRFSAERTGGSVSTLTIQRTQQEDSAVYLCASSLGLAGAGEQFFGPGTRLTVL.

This clonotype was observed a few times. The rearrangement uses TRBV29-1 and TRBJ2-1; 14 bases map to TRBD2. CDR3 length: 13 amino acids. With V trimmed by 6 bases and J by 8 bases, 3 bases remained unmatched. The germline V gene has CDR1 SQVTM and CDR2 ANQGSEA. The CDR3 region is CSVGTSGSYEQFF. The CDR3 DNA sequence: TGCAGCGTGGGGACTAGCGGGAGTTATGAGCAGTTCTTC.

The V and J genes are TRBV28 and TRBJ2-7, with 10 bases aligning to TRBD2. Germline-derived CDR1 and CDR2 are MDHEN and SYDVKM. V was clipped by 4 bases and J by 4 bases; unmatched bases: 4. The CDR3 contains 14 residues. CDR3 protein: CASSSAGGGYEQYF. The CDR3 bases are TGTGCCAGCAGTTCAGCGGGAGGGGGATACGAGCAGTACTTC.

In DNA, the CDR3 is TGCAGCTTTACAGGGGCCGGAAACGAAAAACTGTTTTTT. It encodes CSFTGAGNEKLFF. This chain joins TRBV29-1 and TRBJ1-4, with 7 bases that match TRBD1. J gave up 8 bases and V 8 bases, and 11 bases lay outside the gene matches. Germline values: CDR1 SQVTM, CDR2 ANQGSEA. The CDR3 length is 13 residues.